The 17 T cell receptor beta chains listed next were all sequenced from one sample in a study of T-cell reconstitution after alpha-beta-depleted transplantation in children (dated by TCRdb to the mid-2010s). The library came from PCR. The instrument was an Illumina HiSeq 2500. To normalize quantification of the TCRbeta repertoire, the TCR libraries were built with molecular barcoding that relied on unique molecular identifiers. TCRdb ran its own pipeline on the public reads, namely fastp trimming at Q25 and MiXCR clone calling, and kept in-frame beta chains. Entries that share a CDR3 protein sequence are merged under the most common genes and DNA. The sample has under 450,000 distinct CDR3 sequences on record, about 14% of them singletons. Around 4.5% of the sample is taken by the ten largest. The input for sequencing was PBMCs, taken from the stem cell graft. These TCRs come from a human donor who donated a stem cell graft to a child with Fanconi anemia.

This clonotype appeared a few times. V usage is TRBV20-1 and J usage is TRBJ1-4; 9 nucleotides agree with TRBD1. The ends lost 6 bases at V and 2 bases at J; junction bases unmatched: 4. Per germline, CDR1 DFQATT and CDR2 SNEGSKA (reference sequence). CDR3 size: 14 residues. The CDR3 DNA follows: TGCAGTGCCTGGACAGGGGCCACTAATGAAAAACTGTTTTTT. Translating gives CSAWTGATNEKLFF.

In this sample, this clonotype turned up a few times. In DNA form, the CDR3 reads TGCGCCAGCAGCCTGGGGGAGACACGGAATTCACCCCTCCACTTT. Translating gives CASSLGETRNSPLHF. The chain uses TRBV5-1 and TRBJ1-6, with D perhaps matching TRBD1 (5 bases). This CDR3 is built from 15 residues. V was shortened by 4 bases and J by 7 bases, with 15 bases between the two germline ends. From germline, CDR1 is SGHRS and CDR2 YFSETQ. The complete variable domain, with remaining parts taken from reference TRBV5-1 and TRBJ1-6, reads KAGVTQTPRYLIKTRGQQVTLSCSPISGHRSVSWYQQTPGQGLQFLFEYFSETQRNKGNFPGRFSGRQFSNSRSEMNVSTLELGDSALYLCASSLGETRNSPLHFGNGTRLTVT.

This clonotype appeared a few times. The chain carries TRBV20-1 and TRBJ2-5; no definite D call. Trimming removed 2 bases from V and 0 bases from J, with 7 bases in between. CDR3 size: 13 residues. Germline values: CDR1 DFQATT, CDR2 SNEGSKA (reference sequence). CDR3 region: CSARTANQETQYF. In DNA form, the CDR3 reads TGCAGTGCTAGAACCGCGAACCAAGAGACCCAGTACTTC.

This clonotype turned up a few times. This may be a read error, as it is one base from a much larger clone. The chain recombines TRBV7-2 with TRBJ2-1, with 7 bases aligning to TRBD2. The trim removed 4 bases at V and 0 bases at J, leaving 0 bases unmatched. Germline CDR1 and CDR2: SGHTA and FQGNSA. CDR3 length: 14 residues. DNA of the CDR3: TGTGCCAGCAGCTGGGGGGGCTCCTACAATGAGCAGTTCTTC. Protein product: CASSWGGSYNEQFF.

This chain links TRBV4-3 with TRBJ2-1, with TRBD1 matching over 8 bases. J was trimmed by 3 bases and V by 2 bases; bases with no gene match: 6. CDR3 length equals 16 residues. Germline CDR1 and CDR2: LGHNA and YSLEER. The CDR3 spells CASSQYDRGDYNEQFF. In nucleotides, the CDR3 is TGCGCCAGCAGCCAATATGACAGGGGAGACTACAATGAGCAGTTCTTC.

This clonotype was seen a handful of times. The CDR3 sequence: CASLILPNTEAFF. As DNA, the CDR3 is TGTGCCAGCTTGATTCTTCCGAACACTGAAGCTTTCTTT. The rearrangement joins TRBV18 to TRBJ1-1; D gene unclear. Germline loops: CDR1 KGHSH, CDR2 LQKENI. CDR3 size: 13 residues. V was cut by 7 bases and J by 1 base, with 10 bases left in between.

The sample holds a few counts of this clonotype. The chain recombines TRBV27 with TRBJ2-5; no clear D. The germline V gene encodes CDR1 MNHEY and CDR2 SMNVEV (reference sequence). Trimming removed 4 bases at V and 2 bases at J, with 11 bases between. The CDR3 loop spans 14 amino acids. The DNA for the CDR3 is TGTGCCAGCAGTTATAACTGGTTTCAAGAGACCCAGTACTTC. Translation gives CASSYNWFQETQYF.

This clonotype was observed a handful of times. V is TRBV30 and J is TRBJ2-7; D unresolved. The V gene's germline CDR1 is GTSNPN and CDR2 SVGIG (reference sequence). The CDR3 covers 11 residues. The germline V and J ends were trimmed by 1 base and 3 bases, with 4 bases remaining between them. The CDR3 sequence is CAWSENYEQYF. In nucleotides, the CDR3 is TGTGCCTGGAGTGAAAACTACGAGCAGTACTTC.

The rearrangement joins TRBV5-1 to TRBJ1-1; D gene ambiguous. Germline CDR1 SGHRS, CDR2 YFSETQ. Trimming stripped 4 bases from V and 1 base from J, with 11 bases between. The CDR3 length is 14 residues. The CDR3 DNA follows: TGCGCCAGCAGCGAATTACCAGGGAACACTGAAGCTTTCTTT. Amino acid sequence: CASSELPGNTEAFF.

This clonotype was seen only a few times. The chain employs TRBV6-5 and TRBJ1-5, with D perhaps matching TRBD1 (6 bases). This CDR3 is 16 amino acids long. V was cut by 9 bases and J by 3 bases, with 21 bases left in between. Germline lookup yields CDR1 MNHEY and CDR2 SVGAGI. For the CDR3, the DNA is TGTGCCAGTCACAACCAGGGGCATCCGTCCAATCAGCCCCAGCATTTT. It yields the protein CASHNQGHPSNQPQHF.

The rearrangement joins TRBV10-3 to TRBJ2-2; no clear D gene. The ends were cut back, 8 bases at V and 1 base at J, with 17 bases in the middle. Germline V gene lookup returns CDR1 ENHRY and CDR2 SYGVKD. The CDR3 sequence is 16 residues long. The CDR3 DNA reads as TGTGCCATCGGAACAACCCGATCTAGGAACACCGGGGAGCTGTTTTTT. Translated, it gives CAIGTTRSRNTGELFF.

The rearrangement uses TRBV29-1 and TRBJ2-3; 11 positions match TRBD2. Germline-derived CDR1 and CDR2 are SQVTM and ANQGSEA. V gave up 7 bases and J gave up 3 bases; unmatched junction bases: 3. The CDR3 totals 13 residues. The CDR3: CSASGGMTDTQYF. CDR3 sequence (DNA): TGCAGCGCTAGCGGGGGGATGACAGATACGCAGTATTTT.

The V call is TRBV15, the J call TRBJ1-1; D gene unclear. V was trimmed by 8 bases and J by 1 base, leaving 8 bases between them. This CDR3 is 12 amino acids long. The germline V gene encodes CDR1 LNHNV and CDR2 YYDKDF (reference sequence). The CDR3: CATGRGNTEAFF. As DNA, the CDR3 is TGTGCCACCGGGCGGGGGAACACTGAAGCTTTCTTT.

The chain's CDR3 is CASSQGAGRFTGELFF. The CDR3 DNA reads TGCGCCAGCAGCCAAGGGGCGGGACGTTTCACCGGGGAGCTGTTTTTT. The rearrangement joins TRBV4-3 to TRBJ2-2, with D possibly matching TRBD2 (6 bases). Germline CDR1 LGHNA, CDR2 YSLEER. The CDR3 consists of 16 residues. V was clipped by 1 base and J by 4 bases, with 13 bases between them.

The table lists this clonotype with a few counts. The chain is built from TRBV12-3 or TRBV12-4 and TRBJ2-5; 12 bases match TRBD2. The CDR3 sequence is 15 residues long. The V segment lost 3 bases and the J segment 9 bases; nucleotides outside the gene matches: 8. CDR3: CASSFGTSGFGAQYF. CDR3 nucleotide sequence: TGTGCCAGCAGTTTTGGGACTAGCGGGTTCGGGGCCCAGTACTTC.

This clonotype was counted between two and nine times. This chain connects TRBV12-3 or TRBV12-4 to TRBJ2-2; TRBD1 is a possible D gene (6 bases). Between the trimmed V and J ends, which lost 4 bases and 5 bases, there was a span of 11 bases. The CDR3 is 14 residues long. This chain's CDR3 is CASSSQGQTGELFF. DNA for the CDR3: TGTGCCAGCAGTTCGCAGGGGCAAACCGGGGAGCTGTTTTTT.

This clonotype was counted many times. The chain carries TRBV7-9 and TRBJ2-5; D remains unclear. Trimming stripped 7 bases from V and 5 bases from J, with 11 bases between. There are 12 residues in the CDR3. Germline V gene data show CDR1 as SEHNR and CDR2 as FQNEAQ (reference sequence). CDR3 sequence (DNA): TGTGCCAGCACTGACTCTAGGGAGACCCAGTACTTC. Its translation is CASTDSRETQYF.